The 16 T cell receptor beta chains in this list originate from one sample, sequenced in a study of human T cells and chemical hapten exposure. Time point specified: pre-sensitization, week 0. The sample's treatment: therapeutic diphenylcyclopropenone sensitization with weekly scalp DPC. TCRdb re-derived calls from the RACE reads in MiXCR, one entry per CDR3 protein. The sample records 85,000 to 120,000 distinct CDR3 sequences, 9.5% to 15% being singletons. Source: whole blood, taken in connection with sensitization to the hapten diphenylcyclopropenone (DPC). These receptors all come from a woman aged 45 to 65 with alopecia areata. Some clones in this sample may be carry-over from other donors' samples.

The V gene is TRBV10-3, the J gene TRBJ2-1; unclear D gene. The CDR3 is 11 residues long. Looked up from germline, CDR1 is ENHRY and CDR2 is SYGVKD. V lost 9 bases to trimming and J lost 4 bases, with 7 bases between them. The CDR3 region has the DNA TGTGCCATGGGGTTGTACAATGAGCAGTTCTTC. Protein: CAMGLYNEQFF.

This clonotype showed up just a few times. This sequence joins TRBV5-1 and TRBJ2-3; D remains unclear. V lost 5 bases to trimming and J lost 3 bases, with 7 bases between them. The CDR3 totals 12 residues. The germline V gene has CDR1 SGHRS and CDR2 YFSETQ. Here the CDR3 reads CASRLSTDTQYF. CDR3 in DNA: TGCGCCAGCAGATTGAGTACAGATACGCAGTATTTT.

This clonotype was recorded a few times. The chain links TRBV7-2 to TRBJ2-7; D is possibly TRBD2 (5 bases). CDR3 length equals 13 residues. The V and J ends lost 4 bases and 6 bases respectively, with 13 bases between them. Germline CDR1 is SGHTA and CDR2 is FQGNSA. CDR3 nucleotide sequence: TGTGCCAGCAGCTCCTCGAGGGTCGGCGAGCAGTACTTC. Protein: CASSSSRVGEQYF.

The sample holds a few counts of this clonotype. The genes are TRBV10-3 and TRBJ2-7; 7 nucleotides match TRBD2. The trim removed 7 bases at V and 0 bases at J, leaving 6 bases unmatched. This CDR3 region has 14 residues. CDR1 is ENHRY and CDR2 is SYGVKD in the germline V gene. The DNA for the CDR3 is TGTGCCATCACCGGGACTAAGAGCTCCTACGAGCAGTACTTC. Translation: CAITGTKSSYEQYF.

This clonotype was counted only a few times. V is TRBV10-3 and J is TRBJ2-7; TRBD2 agrees at 7 bases. This CDR3 contains 11 residues. Germline V gene lookup returns CDR1 ENHRY and CDR2 SYGVKD. V shed 10 bases and J 11 bases; nucleotides not matched to a gene: 11. The CDR3 DNA reads as TGTGCCACTGCCACCGGGACTAATGAGTACTTC. It codes for CATATGTNEYF.

Ten or more counts support this clonotype. V and J are TRBV20-1 and TRBJ2-5; D gene ambiguous. Germline CDR1 reads DFQATT; CDR2 reads SNEGSKA (reference sequence). Trimming took 3 bases from V and 1 from J, leaving 15 bases between them. The CDR3 covers 15 residues. The CDR3 DNA sequence: TGCAGTGCTAGTCGTGTAGCAGCCTCCCAAGAGACCCAGTACTTC. This translates into CSASRVAASQETQYF.

The V gene is TRBV29-1, the J gene TRBJ2-1; maybe TRBD2 (6 bases). The V end lost 8 bases, the J end lost 5 bases, and 16 bases lay between the germline ends. CDR3 length: 13 amino acids. The germline CDR1 and CDR2 sequences are SQVTM and ANQGSEA. CDR3 nucleotide sequence: TGCAGCTCCCGGGACTGGAATGACAATGAGCAGTTCTTC. As protein: CSSRDWNDNEQFF.

Many counts were recorded for this clonotype. The chain carries TRBV5-1 and TRBJ2-2, with D unclear. Germline assignment: CDR1 SGHRS and CDR2 YFSETQ. The CDR3 contains 12 residues. Between the trimmed V and J ends, which lost 4 bases and 3 bases, there was a span of 4 bases. DNA for the CDR3: TGCGCCAGCAGCCGAGACACCGGGGAGCTGTTTTTT. Its protein is CASSRDTGELFF.

There are many counts of this clonotype. This rearrangement joins TRBV20-1 to TRBJ2-7; 14 bases agree with TRBD2. V lost 5 bases, J lost 4 bases, and 7 bases stayed unmatched. The germline CDR1 and CDR2 sequences are DFQATT and SNEGSKA (reference sequence). The CDR3 extends over 15 amino acids. CDR3 sequence reads: CSAGEWTSGGYEQYF. CDR3 nucleotide sequence: TGCAGTGCTGGCGAATGGACTAGCGGGGGGTACGAGCAGTACTTC.

This sequence joins TRBV28 and TRBJ2-1; 7 nucleotides match TRBD2. The CDR3 spans 16 residues. CDR1 is MDHEN and CDR2 is SYDVKM in the germline V gene. The trim removed 5 bases at V and 6 bases at J, leaving 13 bases unmatched. The CDR3 region is CASSPPSGVLSNEQFF. CDR3 bases: TGTGCCAGCAGTCCACCAAGCGGGGTTTTATCCAATGAGCAGTTCTTC.

This clonotype has at least ten counts. V and J are TRBV5-1 and TRBJ2-3; TRBD1 agrees at 10 bases. The junction had 13 bases not matched to a gene; V was cut back by 0 bases and J by 6 bases. From germline, CDR1 is SGHRS and CDR2 YFSETQ. This CDR3 contains 18 residues. In DNA form, the CDR3 reads TGCGCCAGCAGCTTGGATGGTGGGGGACAGGGGCGCAGGGATACGCAGTATTTT. As protein: CASSLDGGGQGRRDTQYF.

In regard to this clonotype: The junction shows a germline mismatch at one end, possibly a read error. The CDR3 DNA reads as TGTGCCATCAGTGAGTCGATCTCGACAGCCCTTCATAGGGACTCCTTC. Encoded protein: CAISESISTALHRDSF. V gene TRBV10-3 combines with J gene TRBJ1-2, with TRBD1 as a possible D gene (5 bases). The CDR3 has 16 residues. CDR1 ENHRY and CDR2 SYGVKD come from the germline V gene.

This clonotype has more than one count but fewer than ten. The CDR3: CASGTASNTGELFF. The CDR3 DNA sequence: TGTGCCAGCGGGACAGCAAGTAACACCGGGGAGCTGTTTTTT. The genes are TRBV7-9 and TRBJ2-2; 7 nucleotides line up with TRBD1. The CDR3 sequence is 14 residues long. V lost 8 bases to trimming and J lost 2 bases; unmatched junction nucleotides: 5. From germline, CDR1 is SEHNR and CDR2 FQNEAQ (reference sequence).

This clonotype turned up a few times. V gene TRBV24-1 combines with J gene TRBJ2-2; D possibly corresponds to TRBD1 (6 bases). The CDR3 covers 12 residues. The V end was cut by 7 bases, the J end by 6 bases, with 8 bases between. Per germline, CDR1 KGHDR and CDR2 SFDVKD. This chain's CDR3 is CATRPGAGELFF. CDR3 sequence (DNA): TGTGCCACCAGACCAGGGGCCGGGGAGCTGTTTTTT.

The chain couples TRBV28 to TRBJ1-3; tentative D call: TRBD1 (6 bases). Germline CDR1 reads MDHEN; CDR2 reads SYDVKM. With 5 bases removed from V and 4 bases from J, the gap between germline ends came to 15 bases. The CDR3 loop spans 15 amino acids. CDR3 bases: TGTGCCAGCAGTATACACAGGGTTGGAGGAAACACCATATATTTT. As protein: CASSIHRVGGNTIYF.

This clonotype has only a few counts. This rearrangement joins TRBV18 to TRBJ2-5; D is possibly TRBD1 (6 bases). Germline CDR1 KGHSH, CDR2 LQKENI. The CDR3 runs 13 residues. The V end lost 3 bases, the J end lost 3 bases, and 8 bases lay between the germline ends. The DNA of the CDR3 is TGTGCCAGCTCACCCGGACAGAAAGAGACCCAGTACTTC. Translation: CASSPGQKETQYF.